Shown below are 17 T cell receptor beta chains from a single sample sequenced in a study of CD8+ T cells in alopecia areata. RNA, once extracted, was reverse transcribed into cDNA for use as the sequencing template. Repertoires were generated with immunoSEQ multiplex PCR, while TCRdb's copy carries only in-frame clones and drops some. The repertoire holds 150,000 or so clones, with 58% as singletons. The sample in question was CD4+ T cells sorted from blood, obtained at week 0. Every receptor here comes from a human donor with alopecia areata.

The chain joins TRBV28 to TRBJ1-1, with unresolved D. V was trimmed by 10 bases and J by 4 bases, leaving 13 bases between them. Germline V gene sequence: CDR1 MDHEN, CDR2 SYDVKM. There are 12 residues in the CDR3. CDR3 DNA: TGTGCCACCGTCCCGGCGCTCACTGAAGCTTTCTTT. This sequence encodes CATVPALTEAFF.

CDR3 region: CASSVTGVGQPQHF. CDR3 DNA sequence: TGTGCCAGCAGCGTGACAGGGGTAGGGCAGCCCCAGCATTTT. This chain links TRBV7-9 with TRBJ1-5; TRBD1 aligns across 8 bases. CDR1 is SEHNR, CDR2 FQNEAQ, per germline (reference sequence). With V trimmed by 5 bases and J by 7 bases, 7 bases remained unmatched. There are 14 residues in the CDR3. Full variable domain (missing parts from reference TRBV7-9 and TRBJ1-5): DTGVSQNPRHKITKRGQNVTFRCDPISEHNRLYWYRQTLGQGPEFLTYFQNEAQLEKSRLLSDRFSAERPKGSFSTLEIQRTEQGDSAMYLCASSVTGVGQPQHFGDGTRLSIL.

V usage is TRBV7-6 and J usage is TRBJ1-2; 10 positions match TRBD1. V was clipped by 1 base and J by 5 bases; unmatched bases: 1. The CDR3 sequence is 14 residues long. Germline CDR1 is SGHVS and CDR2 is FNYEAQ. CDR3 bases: TGTGCCAGCAGCTTAGAGGACAGGGGGTATGGCTACACCTTC. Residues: CASSLEDRGYGYTF.

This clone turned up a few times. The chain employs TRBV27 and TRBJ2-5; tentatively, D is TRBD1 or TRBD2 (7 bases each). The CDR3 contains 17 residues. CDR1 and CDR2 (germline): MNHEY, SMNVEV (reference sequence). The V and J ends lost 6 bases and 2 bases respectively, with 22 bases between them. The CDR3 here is CASRRQGVSGVQETQYF. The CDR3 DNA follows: TGTGCCAGCAGGCGACAGGGAGTCAGCGGGGTGCAAGAGACCCAGTACTTC.

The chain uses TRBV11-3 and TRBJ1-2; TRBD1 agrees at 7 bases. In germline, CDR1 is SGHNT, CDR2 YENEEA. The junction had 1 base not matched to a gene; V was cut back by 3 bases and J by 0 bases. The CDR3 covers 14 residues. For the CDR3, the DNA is TGTGCCAGCAGCTTCGGACAGGCTAACTATGGCTACACCTTC. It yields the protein CASSFGQANYGYTF.

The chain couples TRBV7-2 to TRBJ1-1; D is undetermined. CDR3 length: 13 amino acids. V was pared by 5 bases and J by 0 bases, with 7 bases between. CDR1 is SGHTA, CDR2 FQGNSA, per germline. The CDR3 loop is CASSPHMNTEAFF. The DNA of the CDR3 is TGTGCCAGCAGCCCGCATATGAACACTGAAGCTTTCTTT.

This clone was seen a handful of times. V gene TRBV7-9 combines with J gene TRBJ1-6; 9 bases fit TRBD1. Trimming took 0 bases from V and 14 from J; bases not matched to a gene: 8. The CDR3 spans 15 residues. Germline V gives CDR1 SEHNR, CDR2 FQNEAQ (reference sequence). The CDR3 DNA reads TGTGCCAGCAGCTTAGCGTTAGGACAGGGGATGGCCCTCCACTTT. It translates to CASSLALGQGMALHF.

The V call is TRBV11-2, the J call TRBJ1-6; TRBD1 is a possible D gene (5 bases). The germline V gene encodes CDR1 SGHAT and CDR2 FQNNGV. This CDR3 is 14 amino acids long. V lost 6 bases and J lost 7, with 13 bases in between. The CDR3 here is CASRLKQGNSPLHF. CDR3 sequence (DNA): TGTGCCAGCAGGTTAAAGCAGGGAAATTCACCCCTCCACTTT.

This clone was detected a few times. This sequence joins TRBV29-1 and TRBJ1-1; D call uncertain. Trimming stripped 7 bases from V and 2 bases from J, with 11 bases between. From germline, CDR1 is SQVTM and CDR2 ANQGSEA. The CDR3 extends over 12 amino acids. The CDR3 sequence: CSAWDLNTEAFF. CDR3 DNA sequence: TGCAGCGCTTGGGATCTTAACACTGAAGCTTTCTTT. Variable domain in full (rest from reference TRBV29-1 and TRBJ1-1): SAVISQKPSRDICQRGTSLTIQCQVDSQVTMMFWYRQQPGQSLTLIATANQGSEATYESGFVIDKFPISRPNLTFSTLTVSNMSPEDSSIYLCSAWDLNTEAFFGQGTRLTVV.

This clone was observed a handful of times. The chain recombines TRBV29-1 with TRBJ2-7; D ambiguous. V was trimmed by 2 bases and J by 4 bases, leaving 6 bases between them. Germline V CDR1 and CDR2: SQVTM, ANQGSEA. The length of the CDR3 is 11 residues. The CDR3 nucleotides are TGCAGCGTTGAATCAGGATACGAGCAGTACTTC. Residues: CSVESGYEQYF.

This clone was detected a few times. CDR3 bases: TGCGCCAGCAGCCAAGGACAGGGTAGCAATCAGCCCCAGCATTTT. Translating gives CASSQGQGSNQPQHF. The chain recombines TRBV4-1 with TRBJ1-5, with 7 positions matching TRBD1. In germline, CDR1 is MGHRA, CDR2 YSYEKL. CDR3 size: 15 residues. Trimming took 1 base from V and 0 from J; bases not matched to a gene: 0.

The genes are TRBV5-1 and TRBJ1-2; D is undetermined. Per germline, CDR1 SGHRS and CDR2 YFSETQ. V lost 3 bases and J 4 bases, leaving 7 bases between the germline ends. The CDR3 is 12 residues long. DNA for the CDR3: TGCGCCAGCAGCTCACAGAGCTATGGCTACACCTTC. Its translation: CASSSQSYGYTF.

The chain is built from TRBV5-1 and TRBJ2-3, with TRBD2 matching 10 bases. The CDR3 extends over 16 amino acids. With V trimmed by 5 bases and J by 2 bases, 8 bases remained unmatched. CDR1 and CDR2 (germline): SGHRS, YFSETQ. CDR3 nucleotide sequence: TGCGCCAGCAGTGGCGGACTAGCGGCGGCCACAGATACGCAGTATTTT. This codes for CASSGGLAAATDTQYF.

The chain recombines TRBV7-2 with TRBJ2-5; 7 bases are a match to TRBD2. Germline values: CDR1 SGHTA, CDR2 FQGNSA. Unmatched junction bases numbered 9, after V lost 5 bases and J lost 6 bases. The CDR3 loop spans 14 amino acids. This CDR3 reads CASSPTGGGKTQYF. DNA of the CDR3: TGTGCCAGCAGCCCCACTGGCGGGGGTAAGACCCAGTACTTC.

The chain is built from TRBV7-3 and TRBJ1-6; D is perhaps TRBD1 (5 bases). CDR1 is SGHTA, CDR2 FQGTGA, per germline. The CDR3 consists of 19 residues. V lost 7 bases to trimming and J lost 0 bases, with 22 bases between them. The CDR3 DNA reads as TGTGCCAGCACCCTCCAACAAAGAGGACATCTCTCCTATAATTCACCCCTCCACTTT. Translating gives CASTLQQRGHLSYNSPLHF. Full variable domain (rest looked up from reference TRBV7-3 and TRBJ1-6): GAGVSQTPSNKVTEKGKYVELRCDPISGHTALYWYRQSLGQGPEFLIYFQGTGAADDSGLPNDRFFAVRPEGSVSTLKIQRTERGDSAVYLCASTLQQRGHLSYNSPLHFGNGTRLTVT.

CDR3 protein: CATRSQTDSPLHF. CDR3 DNA: TGTGCCACCCGGTCTCAGACCGATTCACCCCTCCACTTT. The V call is TRBV10-3, the J call TRBJ1-6; D gene uncertain. CDR3 length equals 13 residues. Trimming pared 10 bases from V and 8 bases from J, leaving 15 bases between. The germline CDR1 and CDR2 sequences are ENHRY and SYGVKD.

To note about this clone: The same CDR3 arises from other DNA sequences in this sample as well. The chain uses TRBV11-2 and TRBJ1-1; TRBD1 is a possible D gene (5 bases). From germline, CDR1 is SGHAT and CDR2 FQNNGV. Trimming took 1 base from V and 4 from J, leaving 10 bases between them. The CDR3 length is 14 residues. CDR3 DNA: TGTGCCAGCAGCTTAGGTCAGGGTTCCACTGAAGCTTTCTTT. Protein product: CASSLGQGSTEAFF. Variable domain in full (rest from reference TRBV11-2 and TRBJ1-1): EAGVAQSPRYKIIEKRQSVAFWCNPISGHATLYWYQQILGQGPKLLIQFQNNGVVDDSQLPKDRFSAERLKGVDSTLKIQPAKLEDSAVYLCASSLGQGSTEAFFGQGTRLTVV.